Presented here are 25 T cell receptor beta chains from one specimen sequenced in a study of post-analysis software for immune sequencing data. The antigens of these receptors remain unknown. TCR beta cDNA libraries included unique molecular identifiers. TCRdb independently ran MiXCR on the PCR reads; one entry per CDR3 protein. The sample lists 650,000 to 850,000 distinct CDR3 sequences, around 42% occurring once. The study's findings and limits: The study found TRBV5-6, TRBV5-1 and TRBV20-1 among five or six TRBV segments more frequent in patients than controls.

Sample: blood. These receptors all come from a girl aged 5 to 17 with multiple sclerosis.

This clonotype was detected once. This sequence joins TRBV6-2 or TRBV6-3 and TRBJ2-1, with D unresolved. V dropped 8 bases and J dropped 0 bases, with 14 bases sitting between them. The CDR3 contains 15 residues. Germline lookup yields CDR1 MNHEY and CDR2 SVGEGT. In DNA form, the CDR3 reads TGTGCCAGCGCCTTAATACCCAGCTCCTACAATGAGCAGTTCTTC. This codes for CASALIPSSYNEQFF.

The rearrangement links TRBV7-8 to TRBJ1-4, with a possible D match to TRBD1 (5 bases). CDR3 length: 18 residues. The germline CDR1 and CDR2 sequences are SGHVS and FQNEAQ. V lost 1 base, J lost 5 bases, and 20 bases lay in between. The CDR3 reads CASSLEEVGAQENEKLFF. CDR3 coding DNA: TGTGCCAGCAGCTTAGAAGAGGTTGGGGCCCAGGAGAATGAAAAACTGTTTTTT.

This clonotype showed up just a few times. CDR3 nucleotides: TGTGCCAGCAGTCGTGGACAGGGGCTAACGAGCACTGAAGCTTTCTTT. Residues: CASSRGQGLTSTEAFF. V and J are TRBV12-3 or TRBV12-4 and TRBJ1-1; 9 positions agree with TRBD1. The CDR3 extends over 16 amino acids. Germline trimming cut 5 bases from V and 4 bases from J; bases unmatched to any gene: 11.

The genes are TRBV20-1 and TRBJ2-5, with D maybe TRBD1 (6 bases). The J call may be mistaken, given a closer DNA end match to TRBJ2-7. This CDR3 region has 13 residues. CDR1 DFQATT and CDR2 SNEGSKA come from the germline V gene (reference sequence). The CDR3 loop reads CSATGTLTYEQYF. DNA of the CDR3: TGCAGTGCAACCGGGACACTTACTTACGAGCAGTACTTC.

The genes are TRBV7-2 and TRBJ2-7, with 10 positions matching TRBD2. Near its end, the DNA agrees better with TRBJ2-5, so the J call may be wrong. The CDR3 extends over 15 amino acids. Germline loops: CDR1 SGHTA, CDR2 FQGNSA. CDR3 protein: CASSPELAGHGTQYF. CDR3 DNA sequence: TGTGCCAGCAGCCCGGAACTAGCGGGACACGGGACCCAGTACTTC.

V is TRBV28 and J is TRBJ2-6; tentative D call: TRBD1 (5 bases). Trimming stripped 4 bases from V and 3 bases from J, with 10 bases between. This CDR3 spans 15 amino acids. Germline V gene lookup returns CDR1 MDHEN and CDR2 SYDVKM. CDR3 sequence: CASSSGFFGANVLTF. CDR3 nucleotides: TGTGCCAGCAGTTCAGGGTTCTTTGGGGCCAACGTCCTGACTTTC.

The chain links TRBV12-3 or TRBV12-4 to TRBJ2-1, with D perhaps assigned TRBD1 or TRBD2 (5 bases each). The length of the CDR3 is 12 residues. V shed 3 bases and J shed 8 bases, with 8 bases lying between them. CDR3 loop: CASSFGDHEQFF. In DNA, the CDR3 is TGTGCCAGCAGTTTTGGGGACCATGAGCAGTTCTTC.

This clonotype was detected a few times. This rearrangement joins TRBV5-1 to TRBJ2-2; 9 positions match TRBD2. CDR1 and CDR2 (germline): SGHRS, YFSETQ. V shed 4 bases and J 4 bases; nucleotides not matched to a gene: 2. The CDR3 runs 14 residues. For the CDR3, the DNA is TGCGCCAGCAGCCAACTAGCGGGCACCGGGGAGCTGTTTTTT. Protein sequence: CASSQLAGTGELFF.

In nucleotides, the CDR3 is TGTGCCAGCAGCCCGAGCGGGAGTCTTTCCTACGAGCAGTACTTC. As protein: CASSPSGSLSYEQYF. The chain links TRBV7-2 to TRBJ2-7, with 8 bases aligning to TRBD2. The CDR3 runs 15 residues. J gave up 1 base and V 5 bases, and 7 bases lay outside the gene matches. Germline CDR1 and CDR2: SGHTA and FQGNSA.

V is TRBV15 and J is TRBJ2-7, with D perhaps assigned TRBD1 or TRBD2 (5 bases each). Germline V gives CDR1 LNHNV, CDR2 YYDKDF (reference sequence). Trimming cost V 8 bases and J 4 bases, with 24 bases left between them. The CDR3 sequence is 16 residues long. This CDR3 is CATPRLGEILGYEQYF. The CDR3 region has the DNA TGTGCCACCCCCCGGTTAGGGGAGATCCTAGGTTACGAGCAGTACTTC.

As regards this clonotype: Germline and junction disagree at one end, which may indicate a read error. This sequence joins TRBV4-3 and TRBJ1-2; possible D gene TRBD1, 5 bases. Germline V CDR1 and CDR2: LGHNA, YSLEER. The CDR3 is 16 amino acids. The CDR3 reads CANSQEAGPDSYGYTF. CDR3 sequence (DNA): TGCGCCAACAGCCAAGAGGCAGGGCCTGACTCCTATGGCTACACCTTC.

The chain couples TRBV3-1 to TRBJ1-6; D is unresolved. Trimming shortened V by 3 bases and J by 8 bases, and 8 bases separated the two germline ends. CDR1 and CDR2 (germline): LGHDT, YNNKEL (reference sequence). The CDR3 loop spans 13 amino acids. The CDR3 sequence: CASSQRMDSPLHF. The CDR3, as DNA: TGTGCCAGCAGCCAGCGAATGGATTCACCCCTCCACTTT.

The chain joins TRBV20-1 to TRBJ2-4; a weak D match, TRBD1 (6 bases). Germline V gives CDR1 DFQATT, CDR2 SNEGSKA (reference sequence). CDR3 length equals 11 residues. CDR3 in amino acids: CRAFVGGIQYF. The CDR3 DNA reads as TGCAGGGCTTTCGTAGGGGGCATTCAGTACTTC.

The V gene is TRBV6-2 or TRBV6-3, the J gene TRBJ2-1, with 9 bases matching TRBD2. The CDR3 spans 14 residues. Germline V CDR1 and CDR2: MNHEY, SVGEGT. With 6 bases clipped from V and 5 bases from J, the junction kept 5 bases outside the gene matches. The CDR3 region is CASSPRLADNEQFF. CDR3 in DNA: TGTGCCAGCAGCCCCCGACTAGCGGACAATGAGCAGTTCTTC.

The rearrangement uses TRBV2 and TRBJ2-4; tentative D call: TRBD1 (7 bases). The J call may be mistaken, given a closer DNA end match to TRBJ2-7. The CDR3 extends over 12 amino acids. The V gene's germline CDR1 is SNHLY and CDR2 FYNNEI. CDR3 region: CASQGEAYEQYF. The CDR3 nucleotides are TGTGCCAGTCAGGGGGAGGCCTACGAGCAGTACTTC.

This clonotype was detected once. The chain joins TRBV27 to TRBJ2-7; D gene unclear. The V gene's germline CDR1 is MNHEY and CDR2 SMNVEV (reference sequence). This CDR3 region has 14 residues. Trimming pared 4 bases from V and 2 bases from J, leaving 12 bases between. The CDR3 nucleotides read TGTGCCAGCAGTTCAATGACGAGTACCTACGAGCAGTACTTC. This sequence encodes CASSSMTSTYEQYF.

This rearrangement joins TRBV29-1 to TRBJ2-7, with D maybe TRBD1 (6 bases). In germline, CDR1 is SQVTM, CDR2 ANQGSEA. V lost 3 bases to trimming and J lost 0 bases, with 12 bases between them. The CDR3 contains 14 residues. For the CDR3, the DNA is TGCAGCGTTGATTTGACAGGTAGCTCCTACGAGCAGTACTTC. Its translation is CSVDLTGSSYEQYF.

The chain is built from TRBV20-1 and TRBJ2-3; D is possibly TRBD1 or TRBD2 (5 bases each). The germline gives CDR1 DFQATT, CDR2 SNEGSKA (reference sequence). The CDR3 runs to 14 residues. V lost 2 bases, J lost 3 bases, and 12 bases lay in between. Here the CDR3 reads CSARLDGATDTQYF. The CDR3 nucleotides read TGCAGTGCTAGACTTGACGGGGCTACAGATACGCAGTATTTT.

As regards this clonotype: This CDR3 is missing its conserved last phenylalanine or tryptophan, likely due to a read error. CDR3 nucleotides: TGCAGCGCCACAACAGTGGGGTACACAGATACGCAGTATTGT. Amino acid sequence: CSATTVGYTDTQYC. The rearrangement links TRBV29-1 to TRBJ2-3; no clear D gene. This CDR3 contains 14 residues. Germline V gives CDR1 SQVTM, CDR2 ANQGSEA. Between the trimmed V and J ends, which lost 7 bases and 2 bases, there was a span of 16 bases.

This rearrangement joins TRBV20-1 to TRBJ2-5; the D gene is possibly TRBD2 (6 bases). V lost 0 bases, J lost 2 bases, and 10 bases lay in between. Germline CDR1 DFQATT, CDR2 SNEGSKA (reference sequence). There are 14 residues in the CDR3. The CDR3 region is CSAREGTGQETQYF. The CDR3 region has the DNA TGCAGTGCTAGAGAGGGGACTGGGCAAGAGACCCAGTACTTC.

This chain joins TRBV5-1 and TRBJ1-4; D is unresolved. The CDR3 runs 15 residues. Trimming took 4 bases from V and 4 from J, leaving 14 bases between them. Looked up from germline, CDR1 is SGHRS and CDR2 is YFSETQ. The DNA of the CDR3 is TGCGCCAGCAGCGAGAACAGCGGCCTTAATGAAAAACTGTTTTTT. Amino acids: CASSENSGLNEKLFF.

V gene TRBV9 combines with J gene TRBJ2-1; the D gene could be TRBD1 or TRBD2 (5 bases each). CDR3 length equals 20 residues. Trimming left V 0 bases short and J 0 bases short, with 22 bases between. Germline lookup yields CDR1 SGDLS and CDR2 YYNGEE. In DNA form, the CDR3 reads TGTGCCAGCAGCGTAGGAGGATTCCTTTCCGGGGCGAGCTCCTACAATGAGCAGTTCTTC. This codes for CASSVGGFLSGASSYNEQFF. Using reference TRBV9 and TRBJ2-1 for the parts outside the CDR3, the full variable domain is DSGVTQTPKHLITATGQRVTLRCSPRSGDLSVYWYQQSLDQGLQFLIQYYNGEERAKGNILERFSAQQFPDLHSELNLSSLELGDSALYFCASSVGGFLSGASSYNEQFFGPGTRLTVL.

This clonotype has more than one count but fewer than ten. J is TRBJ2-1 and V is TRBV9, with TRBD1 as a possible D gene (5 bases). The CDR3 consists of 12 residues. Trimming removed 6 bases from V and 10 bases from J, with 14 bases in between. CDR1 is SGDLS and CDR2 is YYNGEE in the germline V gene. This CDR3 is CASTDDSREQFF. The CDR3 DNA follows: TGTGCCAGCACCGACGACAGCCGGGAGCAGTTCTTC.

The chain recombines TRBV20-1 with TRBJ2-3; 7 bases fit TRBD2. The germline V gene has CDR1 DFQATT and CDR2 SNEGSKA (reference sequence). The CDR3 consists of 14 residues. V lost 6 bases to trimming and J lost 3 bases; unmatched junction nucleotides: 9. The chain's CDR3 is CSASDGGGTDTQYF. CDR3 in DNA: TGCAGTGCCTCAGACGGGGGAGGGACAGATACGCAGTATTTT.

The chain has TRBV5-1 and TRBJ2-5; unclear D gene. Trimming shortened V by 5 bases and J by 5 bases, and 22 bases separated the two germline ends. The CDR3 is 16 amino acids. In germline, CDR1 is SGHRS, CDR2 YFSETQ. The CDR3 DNA reads as TGCGCCAGCAGTTTCACCTTTACTGGAGTGAAGGAGACCCAGTACTTC. Translated: CASSFTFTGVKETQYF.